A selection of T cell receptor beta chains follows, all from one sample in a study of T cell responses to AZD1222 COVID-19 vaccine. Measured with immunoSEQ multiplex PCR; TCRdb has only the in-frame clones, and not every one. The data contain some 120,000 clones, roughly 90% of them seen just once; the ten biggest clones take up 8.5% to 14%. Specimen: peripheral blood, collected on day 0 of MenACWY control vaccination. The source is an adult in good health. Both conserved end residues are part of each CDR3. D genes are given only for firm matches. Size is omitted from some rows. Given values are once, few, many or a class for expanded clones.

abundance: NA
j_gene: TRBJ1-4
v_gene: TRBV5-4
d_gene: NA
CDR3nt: TGTGCCAGCAGCTTGCGATTGAATGAAAAACTGTTTTTT
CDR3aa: CASSLRLNEKLFF

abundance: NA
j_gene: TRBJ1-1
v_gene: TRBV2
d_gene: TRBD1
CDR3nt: TGTGCCAGCAGTGAAGCATTTGGGGTGGAAGGGGGCCGTACTGAAGCTTTCTTT
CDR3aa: CASSEAFGVEGGRTEAFF

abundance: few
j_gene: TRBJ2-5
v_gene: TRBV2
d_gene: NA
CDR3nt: TGTGCCAGCAGTGAAGGGCGAGAGACCCAGTACTTC
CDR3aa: CASSEGRETQYF

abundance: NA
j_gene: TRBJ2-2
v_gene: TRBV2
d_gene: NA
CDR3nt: TGTGCCAGCAGTGACGGGACCGGCAACACCGGGGAGCTGTTTTTT
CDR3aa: CASSDGTGNTGELFF

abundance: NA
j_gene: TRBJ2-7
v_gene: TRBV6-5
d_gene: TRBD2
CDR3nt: TGTGCCAGCAGCCGCGGGAGAGTTGCCTACGAGCAGTACTTC
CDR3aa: CASSRGRVAYEQYF

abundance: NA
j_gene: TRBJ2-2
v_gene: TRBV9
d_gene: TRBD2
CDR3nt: TGTGCCAGCAGCGGACTAGCGGGAGGTGCCGGGGAGCTGTTTTTT
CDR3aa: CASSGLAGGAGELFF

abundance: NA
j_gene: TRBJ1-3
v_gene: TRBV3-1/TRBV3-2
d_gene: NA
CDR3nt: TGTGCCAGCAGCCACCGGGGACGACAAAGAAACACCATATATTTT
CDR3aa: CASSHRGRQRNTIYF

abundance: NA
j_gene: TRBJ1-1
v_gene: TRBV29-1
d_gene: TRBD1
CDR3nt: TGCAGCGGGGGACAGGGACGGACTGAAGCTTTCTTT
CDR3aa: CSGGQGRTEAFF

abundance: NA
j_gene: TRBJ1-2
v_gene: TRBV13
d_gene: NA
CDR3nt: TGTGCCAGCAGCTCAGACCTCGGACGCGGTATAGGCTACACCTTC
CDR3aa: CASSSDLGRGIGYTF

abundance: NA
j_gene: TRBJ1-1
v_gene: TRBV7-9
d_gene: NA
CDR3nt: TGTGCCAGCAGCCCCTCTATAGGGAACACTGAAGCTTTCTTT
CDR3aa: CASSPSIGNTEAFF

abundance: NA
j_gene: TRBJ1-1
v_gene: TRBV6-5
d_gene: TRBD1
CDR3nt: TGTGCCAGCAGTAGCCGGACAGGGACTGAAGCTTTCTTT
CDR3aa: CASSSRTGTEAFF

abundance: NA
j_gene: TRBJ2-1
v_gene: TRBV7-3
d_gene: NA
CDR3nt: TGTGCCAGCAGCTTAACCCCGGGGAGCTCCTACAATGAGCAGTTCTTC
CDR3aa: CASSLTPGSSYNEQFF

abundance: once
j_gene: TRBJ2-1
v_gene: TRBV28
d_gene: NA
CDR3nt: TGTGCCACTGGACAGAATGAGCAGTTCTTC
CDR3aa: CATGQNEQFF

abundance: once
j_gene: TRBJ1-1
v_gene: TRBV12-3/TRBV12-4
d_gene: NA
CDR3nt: TGTGCCAGCACCACAAGGACCAATACTGAAGCTTTCTTT
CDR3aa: CASTTRTNTEAFF

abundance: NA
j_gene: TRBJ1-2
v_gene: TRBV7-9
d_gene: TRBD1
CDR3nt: TGTGCCAGCTACCAAATTAGGGGGCAGAGAACTAACTATGGCTACACCTTC
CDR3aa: CASYQIRGQRTNYGYTF

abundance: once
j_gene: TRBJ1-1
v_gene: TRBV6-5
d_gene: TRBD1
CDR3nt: TGTGCCAGCAGCCCCGCGGGTAGGGGGCGAACTGAAGCTTTCTTT
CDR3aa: CASSPAGRGRTEAFF

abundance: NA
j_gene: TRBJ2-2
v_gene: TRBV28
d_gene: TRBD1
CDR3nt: TGTGCCAGCAGCCTTGACAGGGGGCTCGCCGGGGAGCTGTTTTTT
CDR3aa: CASSLDRGLAGELFF

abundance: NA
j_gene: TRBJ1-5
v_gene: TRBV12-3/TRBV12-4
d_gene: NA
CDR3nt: TGTGCCAGCAGCCCCTCCAGGGGCCAGCCCCAGCATTTT
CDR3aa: CASSPSRGQPQHF

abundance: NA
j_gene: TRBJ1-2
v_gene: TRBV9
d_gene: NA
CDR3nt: TGTGCCAGCAGCGTAGCGACCGGGACCCCTGCCTATGGCTACACCTTC
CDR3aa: CASSVATGTPAYGYTF

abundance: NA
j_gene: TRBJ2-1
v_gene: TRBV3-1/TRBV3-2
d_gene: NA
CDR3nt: TGTGCCAGCAGCAACTTCGTAAGCTCCTACAATGAGCAGTTCTTC
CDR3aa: CASSNFVSSYNEQFF

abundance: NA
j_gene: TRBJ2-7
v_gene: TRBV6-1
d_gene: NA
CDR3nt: TGTGCCAGCAGTGAATCCGGGACCTACGAGCAGTACTTC
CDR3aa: CASSESGTYEQYF

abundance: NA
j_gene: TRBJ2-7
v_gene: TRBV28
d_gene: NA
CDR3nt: TGTGCCACAGGTCAGGGGAACGAGCAGTACTTC
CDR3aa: CATGQGNEQYF

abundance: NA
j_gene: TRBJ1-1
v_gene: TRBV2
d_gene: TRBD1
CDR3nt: TGTGCCAGCAACCCCGACAGGGGTACTGAAGCTTTCTTT
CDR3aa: CASNPDRGTEAFF

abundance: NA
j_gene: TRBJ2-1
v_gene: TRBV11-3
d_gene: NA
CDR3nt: TGTGCCAGCAGCTTAGATTCAGGTGAGCAGTTCTTC
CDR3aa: CASSLDSGEQFF

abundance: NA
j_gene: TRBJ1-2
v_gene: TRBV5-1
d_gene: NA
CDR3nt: TGCGCCAGCAGCCCCAGGGAGGGTCGGGTCTACACCTTC
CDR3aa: CASSPREGRVYTF

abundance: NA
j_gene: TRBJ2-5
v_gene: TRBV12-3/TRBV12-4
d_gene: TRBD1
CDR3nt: TGTGCCAGCAACGCAGGGGGCGGCGAGACCCAGTACTTC
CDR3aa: CASNAGGGETQYF

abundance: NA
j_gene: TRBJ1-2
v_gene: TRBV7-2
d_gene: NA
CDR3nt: TGTGCCAGCAGCTTAGATTGGGTTTCTGGCTACACCTTC
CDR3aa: CASSLDWVSGYTF

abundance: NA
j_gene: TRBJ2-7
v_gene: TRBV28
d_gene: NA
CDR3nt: TGTGCCAGCATGGACTACCGATACGAGCAGTACTTC
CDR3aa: CASMDYRYEQYF